The 29 T cell receptor beta chains in this list originate from one sample, sequenced in a study of T cell changes during pregnancy in multiple sclerosis. Here immunoSEQ multiplex PCR was the method, and the copy in TCRdb shows in-frame clones only, minus some. This table holds some 73,000 clones, around 94% found once. The sample was peripheral blood, taken in the third trimester of pregnancy. All receptors derive from a female donor in good health, enrolled as a control in a pregnancy study.

The J gene is TRBJ2-7, the V gene TRBV18, with 8 bases lining up with TRBD2. The CDR3 has 16 residues. The V segment lost 5 bases and the J segment 7 bases; nucleotides outside the gene matches: 16. Germline V CDR1 and CDR2: KGHSH, LQKENI. CDR3 sequence: CASSIYSTGPGGEQYF. CDR3 sequence (DNA): TGTGCCAGCTCAATATACTCGACAGGCCCGGGGGGGGAGCAGTACTTC.

CDR3 protein: CASSSGTDYGYTF. In DNA, the CDR3 is TGTGCCAGCAGCTCCGGGACAGACTATGGCTACACCTTC. J is TRBJ1-2 and V is TRBV28; 7 nucleotides line up with TRBD1. The CDR3 extends over 13 amino acids. Germline loops: CDR1 MDHEN, CDR2 SYDVKM. Trimming at V came to 6 bases and at J to 3 bases, leaving 4 bases not matched to a gene.

The table lists this clone with a few counts. The rearrangement joins TRBV6-4 to TRBJ2-3, with TRBD2 matching over 10 bases. Germline CDR1 and CDR2: MRHNA and SNTAGT. The CDR3 is made up of 14 amino acids. The trim removed 3 bases at V and 4 bases at J, leaving 1 base unmatched. CDR3 residues: CASSDLAGADTQYF. The CDR3 DNA sequence: TGTGCCAGCAGTGATCTAGCGGGAGCAGATACGCAGTATTTT.

The chain joins TRBV2 to TRBJ2-2; maybe TRBD1 (5 bases). Germline CDR1 reads SNHLY; CDR2 reads FYNNEI. The CDR3 contains 15 residues. The V end lost 4 bases, the J end lost 0 bases, and 9 bases lay between the germline ends. This CDR3 reads CASSGGQSNTGELFF. CDR3 in DNA: TGTGCCAGCAGTGGGGGCCAGTCGAACACCGGGGAGCTGTTTTTT.

The chain combines TRBV6-1 with TRBJ2-7; D may be TRBD2 (6 bases). The ends were cut back, 4 bases at V and 3 bases at J, with 10 bases in the middle. Germline CDR1 MNHNS, CDR2 SASEGT. There are 13 residues in the CDR3. The CDR3 coding sequence is TGTGCCAGCAGTGCCCTGGACTACTACGAGCAGTACTTC. This encodes CASSALDYYEQYF.

The J gene is TRBJ1-4, the V gene TRBV7-9; 10 positions match TRBD1. Per germline, CDR1 SEHNR and CDR2 FQNEAQ (reference sequence). The CDR3 length is 14 residues. Losses at the gene ends were 5 bases for V and 8 bases for J; bases not matched to a gene: 5. The CDR3 here is CASSGDRGGEKLFF. CDR3 bases: TGTGCCAGCAGCGGGGACAGGGGAGGGGAAAAACTGTTTTTT.

The chain links TRBV14 to TRBJ1-1; 8 nucleotides align to TRBD1. Germline V lookup: CDR1 SGHDN, CDR2 FVKESK. This CDR3 spans 14 amino acids. The V gene end was trimmed by 4 bases and the J gene end by 5 bases; junction bases not matched to a gene: 6. CDR3 residues: CASSPRQGITEAFF. CDR3 coding DNA: TGTGCCAGCAGCCCCAGACAGGGGATAACTGAAGCTTTCTTT.

The chain links TRBV6-5 to TRBJ1-2; D perhaps matches TRBD1 (6 bases). The CDR3 length is 14 residues. V was shortened by 0 bases and J by 4 bases, with 9 bases between the two germline ends. Per the germline V gene, CDR1 is MNHEY and CDR2 is SVGAGI. CDR3: CASSYSRGGYGYTF. In nucleotides, the CDR3 is TGTGCCAGCAGTTACTCACGAGGGGGCTATGGCTACACCTTC.

This chain uses TRBV6-5 with TRBJ2-4; tentative D call: TRBD2 (5 bases). Trimming took 6 bases from V and 9 from J, leaving 15 bases between them. The CDR3 contains 13 residues. The germline gives CDR1 MNHEY, CDR2 SVGAGI. Here the CDR3 reads CASRGSSLGIQYF. CDR3 sequence (DNA): TGTGCCAGCAGGGGGAGTTCCTTGGGCATTCAGTACTTC.

The chain couples TRBV27 to TRBJ2-7; D gene uncertain. Germline CDR1 and CDR2: MNHEY and SMNVEV (reference sequence). Trimming shortened V by 8 bases and J by 2 bases, and 31 bases separated the two germline ends. There are 19 residues in the CDR3. In DNA, the CDR3 is TGTGCCAGCTTGATGGGCTTTAGTGCGCCACCGGAATTGACCTACGAGCAGTACTTC. Translated, it gives CASLMGFSAPPELTYEQYF.

In its sample, this clone was seen once. The J gene is TRBJ2-1, the V gene TRBV27, with 11 bases fitting TRBD1. V dropped 5 bases and J dropped 4; count of bases not matched to a gene: 4. There are 15 residues in the CDR3. Looked up from germline, CDR1 is MNHEY and CDR2 is SMNVEV (reference sequence). This CDR3 reads CASSLGTGGYNEQFF. The DNA of the CDR3 is TGTGCCAGCAGTCTGGGGACAGGGGGGTACAATGAGCAGTTCTTC.

This chain connects TRBV27 to TRBJ2-3; 12 bases align to TRBD2. This CDR3 has 16 residues. Germline CDR1 reads MNHEY; CDR2 reads SMNVEV (reference sequence). The V gene end was trimmed by 5 bases and the J gene end by 2 bases; junction bases not matched to a gene: 5. The CDR3 spells CASSPLAGGPTDTQYF. The CDR3 nucleotides read TGTGCCAGCAGTCCTCTAGCGGGGGGGCCCACAGATACGCAGTATTTT.

V and J are TRBV11-2 and TRBJ1-4; D might be TRBD1 (6 bases). The CDR3 is 15 residues long. Germline V gene sequence: CDR1 SGHAT, CDR2 FQNNGV. V lost 6 bases and J 3 bases, leaving 14 bases between the germline ends. The CDR3 here is CASRGGQGSNEKLFF. DNA of the CDR3: TGTGCCAGCAGGGGGGGGCAGGGTTCTAATGAAAAACTGTTTTTT. Filled out from reference TRBV11-2 and TRBJ1-4, the complete variable domain reads EAGVAQSPRYKIIEKRQSVAFWCNPISGHATLYWYQQILGQGPKLLIQFQNNGVVDDSQLPKDRFSAERLKGVDSTLKIQPAKLEDSAVYLCASRGGQGSNEKLFFGSGTQLSVL.

The chain couples TRBV6-5 to TRBJ2-6, with D unresolved. CDR3 length: 16 residues. The germline V gene encodes CDR1 MNHEY and CDR2 SVGAGI. Trimming removed 0 bases at V and 4 bases at J, with 10 bases between. CDR3 nucleotides: TGTGCCAGCAGTTACTCTGCCGGGTCGGGGGCCAACGTCCTGACTTTC. Translation gives CASSYSAGSGANVLTF.

This clone was recorded only once. The chain carries TRBV11-2 and TRBJ2-7, with no clear D. The germline V and J ends were trimmed by 0 bases and 1 base, with 7 bases remaining between them. CDR1 is SGHAT and CDR2 is FQNNGV in the germline V gene. The CDR3 covers 14 residues. CDR3 in amino acids: CASSLEEASYEQYF. CDR3 DNA: TGTGCCAGCAGCTTAGAAGAGGCTTCCTACGAGCAGTACTTC.

This clone was seen a single time. The chain links TRBV7-9 to TRBJ2-1; D remains ambiguous. The CDR3 covers 14 residues. Germline-derived CDR1 and CDR2 are SEHNR and FQNEAQ (reference sequence). The V end lost 3 bases, the J end lost 3 bases, and 9 bases lay between the germline ends. CDR3 coding DNA: TGTGCCAGCAGCTTCGACCTAGACTACAATGAGCAGTTCTTC. This encodes CASSFDLDYNEQFF.

The rearrangement uses TRBV7-9 and TRBJ1-4, with no clear D. CDR1 and CDR2 from the germline V gene are SEHNR and FQNEAQ (reference sequence). This CDR3 region has 17 residues. Trimming removed 0 bases from V and 4 bases from J, with 15 bases in between. CDR3 in DNA: TGTGCCAGCAGCTTAGCCCGCGGGCAAGGTATTAATGAAAAACTGTTTTTT. This translates into CASSLARGQGINEKLFF. Using reference TRBV7-9 and TRBJ1-4 for the parts outside the CDR3, the full variable domain is DTGVSQNPRHKITKRGQNVTFRCDPISEHNRLYWYRQTLGQGPEFLTYFQNEAQLEKSRLLSDRFSAERPKGSFSTLEIQRTEQGDSAMYLCASSLARGQGINEKLFFGSGTQLSVL.

V is TRBV5-4 and J is TRBJ2-3; 9 nucleotides line up with TRBD2. Germline V CDR1 and CDR2: SGHNT, YYREEE (reference sequence). V was clipped by 3 bases and J by 1 base; unmatched bases: 15. This CDR3 spans 19 amino acids. CDR3 in DNA: TGTGCCAGCAGCTCAGGGGGTAGCGGGGGTGCGCTGGGCACAGATACGCAGTATTTT. It translates to CASSSGGSGGALGTDTQYF.

The chain couples TRBV10-1 to TRBJ2-5; TRBD2 aligns across 12 bases. V was clipped by 6 bases and J by 2 bases; unmatched bases: 7. Germline-derived CDR1 and CDR2 are WNHNN and SYGVQD (reference sequence). This CDR3 is built from 16 residues. The CDR3 DNA follows: TGCGCCAGCAGCCCCCGACTAGCGGGGGAACAAGAGACCCAGTACTTC. Protein: CASSPRLAGEQETQYF.

This CDR3 reads CASSDPGQGAGNTIYF. The CDR3 bases are TGTGCCAGCAGCGACCCGGGACAGGGGGCTGGAAACACCATATATTTT. The rearrangement joins TRBV9 to TRBJ1-3; 11 nucleotides align to TRBD1. Per germline, CDR1 SGDLS and CDR2 YYNGEE. V was clipped by 3 bases and J by 2 bases; unmatched bases: 4. CDR3 length: 16 amino acids. The variable domain in full, with the rest retrieved from reference TRBV9 and TRBJ1-3, is DSGVTQTPKHLITATGQRVTLRCSPRSGDLSVYWYQQSLDQGLQFLIQYYNGEERAKGNILERFSAQQFPDLHSELNLSSLELGDSALYFCASSDPGQGAGNTIYFGEGSWLTVV.

V is TRBV7-8 and J is TRBJ2-7, with D possibly matching TRBD2 (6 bases). This CDR3 is 17 amino acids long. Germline CDR1 reads SGHVS; CDR2 reads FQNEAQ. The V end was cut by 2 bases, the J end by 1 base, with 18 bases between. The CDR3 reads CASSLPTGLSRSYEQYF. The CDR3 DNA sequence: TGTGCCAGCAGCTTACCGACGGGACTTTCCCGTTCCTACGAGCAGTACTTC. Drawing the rest from reference TRBV7-8 and TRBJ2-7, the complete variable domain is GAGVSQSPRYKVAKRGQDVALRCDPISGHVSLFWYQQALGQGPEFLTYFQNEAQLDKSGLPSDRFFAERPEGSVSTLKIQRTQQEDSAVYLCASSLPTGLSRSYEQYFGPGTRLTVT.

The V call is TRBV19, the J call TRBJ2-2, with 9 bases aligning to TRBD1. The CDR3 is made up of 16 amino acids. The germline gives CDR1 LNHDA, CDR2 SQIVND (reference sequence). With V trimmed by 5 bases and J by 6 bases, 10 bases remained unmatched. The CDR3 nucleotides are TGTGCCAGTAGTTCTTCCGGGACAGGGTATGCCGGGGAGCTGTTTTTT. Its translation: CASSSSGTGYAGELFF.

This chain joins TRBV9 and TRBJ2-2; 8 bases fit TRBD2. V trimming: 0 bases; J trimming: 4 bases; junction bases outside the gene matches: 5. The CDR3 extends over 16 amino acids. Per germline, CDR1 SGDLS and CDR2 YYNGEE. The CDR3 sequence: CASSVEGLAGTGELFF. The CDR3 coding sequence is TGTGCCAGCAGCGTAGAGGGGCTAGCGGGCACCGGGGAGCTGTTTTTT.

This clone appeared a single time. The V call is TRBV5-6, the J call TRBJ2-1, with 9 bases identical to TRBD2. V dropped 1 base and J dropped 10; count of bases not matched to a gene: 3. The CDR3 is 13 residues long. Germline CDR1 SGHDT, CDR2 YYEEEE. The chain's CDR3 is CASSLPSGVEQFF. The CDR3 DNA is TGTGCCAGCAGCTTGCCTAGCGGGGTAGAGCAGTTCTTC. The full variable domain, rest sourced from reference TRBV5-6 and TRBJ2-1, is DAGVTQSPTHLIKTRGQQVTLRCSPKSGHDTVSWYQQALGQGPQFIFQYYEEEERQRGNFPDRFSGHQFPNYSSELNVNALLLGDSALYLCASSLPSGVEQFFGPGTRLTVL.

The CDR3 region has the DNA TGTGCCAGCAGCTTATCTAGCGGGAGTAGCAATGAGCAGTTCTTC. Protein sequence: CASSLSSGSSNEQFF. The rearrangement joins TRBV7-3 to TRBJ2-1; TRBD2 aligns across 10 bases. Trimming took 2 bases from V and 6 from J; bases not matched to a gene: 4. There are 15 residues in the CDR3. Germline CDR1 is SGHTA and CDR2 is FQGTGA.

CDR3 amino acids: CASSQAGTSAIYEQYF. The DNA for the CDR3 is TGCGCCAGCAGCCAAGCTGGGACTAGCGCAATCTACGAGCAGTACTTC. The rearrangement uses TRBV4-1 and TRBJ2-7, with TRBD2 matching over 10 bases. The germline CDR1 and CDR2 sequences are MGHRA and YSYEKL. The CDR3 runs to 16 residues. V lost 1 base to trimming and J lost 3 bases; unmatched junction nucleotides: 6.

This chain links TRBV7-3 with TRBJ2-1; no firm D call. CDR3 size: 13 residues. CDR1 is SGHTA, CDR2 FQGTGA, per germline. The V gene lost 1 base and the J gene lost 8 bases, with 9 bases spanning the gap. CDR3 coding DNA: TGTGCCAGCAGCTTAATACTAAGTGATGAGCAGTTCTTC. Residues: CASSLILSDEQFF.

CDR3 nucleotide sequence: TGTGCCAGCAGTGAGTTCAATCAGCCCCAGCATTTT. Translated, it gives CASSEFNQPQHF. The chain uses TRBV27 and TRBJ1-5; no firm D call. The V and J ends lost 5 bases and 3 bases respectively, with 5 bases between them. Germline CDR1 MNHEY, CDR2 SMNVEV (reference sequence). The CDR3 has 12 amino acids.

The V call is TRBV4-2, the J call TRBJ1-6, with TRBD1 matching over 9 bases. V trimming: 4 bases; J trimming: 0 bases; junction bases outside the gene matches: 7. The CDR3 loop spans 18 amino acids. In germline, CDR1 is LGHNA, CDR2 YNFKEQ. This CDR3 is CASSLGTGFNSYNSPLHF. CDR3 nucleotide sequence: TGTGCCAGCAGCCTCGGGACAGGGTTTAACTCCTATAATTCACCCCTCCACTTT.